The clone carrying this T cell receptor (beta chain) was counted a few times. The target antigen is unknown. Full-length variable regions came from constant-region reverse primers plus semi-nested Nested Universal Primer A PCR. TCRdb reanalysed the 5' RACE reads using MiXCR and keeps one entry per CDR3 protein. The table shows 46,000 or so distinct CDR3 sequences, with roughly a fifth occurring only once. Cells sorted as Tregs were CD4+, CD25+ and CD127-/low. Notes on the study in general: Greatest tumor Treg TCR overlap was with tumor naive CD4+ cells.

CDR1 is SGHRS and CDR2 is YFSETQ in the germline V gene. CDR3 length: 16 residues. The germline V and J ends were trimmed by 0 bases and 1 base, with 13 bases remaining between them. Sequenced input: Tregs sorted from a lymph node. The chain combines TRBV5-1 with TRBJ1-1, with a possible D match to TRBD1 (5 bases). The TCR sequence derives from a female donor with breast cancer. The CDR3 region has the DNA TGCGCCAGCAGCTTGGCCACGACAGCCTCGAACACTGAAGCTTTCTTT. Translating it yields CASSLATTASNTEAFF. Looking up the rest from reference TRBV5-1 and TRBJ1-1 gives the full variable domain: KAGVTQTPRYLIKTRGQQVTLSCSPISGHRSVSWYQQTPGQGLQFLFEYFSETQRNKGNFPGRFSGRQFSNSRSEMNVSTLELGDSALYLCASSLATTASNTEAFFGQGTRLTVV.